Sequencing of this T cell receptor beta chain was carried out in a study of T cell responses to AZD1222 COVID-19 vaccine. Study-level results: At 160-218 and 743-854, vaccine-associated CD4 TCRs were dominant, and they spanned spike. It should be noted that donors were predominantly white British and more often female, and clonal diversity was possibly underestimated. In all cases, repertoires were sampled only after the peak T cell response.

Germline V gives CDR1 SGHRS, CDR2 YFSETQ. The ends lost 2 bases at V and 3 bases at J; junction bases unmatched: 5. This CDR3 has 15 amino acids. This clone was picked up one time. Its antigen is currently unknown. This sample also contains other DNA sequences that code for the same CDR3. The table came from immunoSEQ multiplex PCR; TCRdb's copy has only in-frame clones and leaves some out. The sample includes about 130,000 clones, 75% to 90% of them seen just once. Sequenced material: peripheral blood, taken on day 0 of AZD1222 vaccination. V usage is TRBV5-1 and J usage is TRBJ2-3; 8 bases map to TRBD1. This TCR was sampled from an adult in good health. The CDR3, as DNA: TGCGCCAGCAGCTTAGGACAGGGAGGAACAGATACGCAGTATTTT. This translates into CASSLGQGGTDTQYF.